The rows below give T cell receptor beta chains drawn from one sample of a study of cytomegalovirus exposure and HLA in healthy donors. Clones were sequenced by immunoSEQ multiplex PCR, and TCRdb holds only the in-frame ones, with some missing. The table includes about 210,000 clones, 70% to 90% detected once. Sequenced sample: PBMCs. These TCRs come from a girl aged 2 to 9 in good health and CMV-seronegative. Both conserved end residues are part of each CDR3. Fields, in order: CDR3 protein, CDR3 DNA, D gene, V gene, J gene, clone size. D genes are given only for firm matches. Clone size appears in some rows only: once, few, many, or a class for an expanded clone.

CASSIRTETAEAFF	TGTGCCAGCAGCATAAGGACAGAGACGGCTGAAGCTTTCTTT	.	TRBV5-4	TRBJ1-1	.
CASSLGTNSYEQYF	TGTGCCAGCAGCTTGGGGACAAACTCCTACGAGCAGTACTTC	.	TRBV5-4	TRBJ2-7	once
CASSLILANQETQYF	TGTGCCAGCAGCTTAATATTAGCGAATCAAGAGACCCAGTACTTC	.	TRBV11-2	TRBJ2-5	.
CASSLGQANTGELFF	TGTGCCAGCAGCTTAGGGCAGGCGAACACCGGGGAGCTGTTTTTT	.	TRBV7-7	TRBJ2-2	.
CASSLDRTGGYTF	TGTGCCAGCAGCTTAGACAGGACCGGTGGCTACACCTTC	.	TRBV7-2	TRBJ1-2	once
CASSYRRGNTEAFF	TGTGCCAGCAGTTACCGGCGCGGCAACACTGAAGCTTTCTTT	.	TRBV6-5	TRBJ1-1	.
CASSLVGGPYEQYF	TGTGCCAGCAGCTTGGTGGGAGGACCCTACGAGCAGTACTTC	.	TRBV5-8	TRBJ2-7	.
CASSTGRLYGYTF	TGTGCCAGCTCAACAGGGCGACTGTATGGCTACACCTTC	.	TRBV18	TRBJ1-2	.
CASSPTAGVGPEAFF	TGTGCCAGCAGTCCCACTGCAGGGGTAGGCCCTGAAGCTTTCTTT	.	TRBV7-8	TRBJ1-1	once
CASSLRGIGETQYF	TGTGCCAGCAGCTTACGGGGGATAGGAGAGACCCAGTACTTC	.	TRBV13	TRBJ2-5	.
CASSHEGGGRSNQPQHF	TGCGCCAGCAGCCATGAAGGTGGGGGCCGGTCCAATCAGCCCCAGCATTTT	.	TRBV4-1	TRBJ1-5	.
CAWRAGANYEQYF	TGTGCCTGGAGGGCAGGGGCGAATTACGAGCAGTACTTC	.	TRBV30	TRBJ2-7	.
CASTLGQLSSYEQYF	TGTGCCAGCACCCTAGGACAGTTAAGCTCCTACGAGCAGTACTTC	.	TRBV2	TRBJ2-7	.
CASSYQNRGPVHEQFF	TGTGCCAGCAGTTACCAAAACAGGGGGCCGGTGCATGAGCAGTTCTTC	TRBD1	TRBV6-5	TRBJ2-1	.
CASSLAGTSTDTQYF	TGTGCCAGCAGCTTGGCCGGGACTTCCACAGATACGCAGTATTTT	.	TRBV5-4	TRBJ2-3	once
CASSLATVSYEQYF	TGTGCCAGCAGCTTAGCGACAGTCTCCTACGAGCAGTACTTC	.	TRBV7-8	TRBJ2-7	.
CSSSQAFF	TGTTCCAGCAGCCAGGCTTTCTTT	.	TRBV7-9	TRBJ1-1	.
CASSTGTENTEAFF	TGTGCCAGCTCGACCGGGACAGAGAACACTGAAGCTTTCTTT	TRBD1	TRBV18	TRBJ1-1	few
CASSLRGQGPKPQHF	TGTGCCAGCAGTTTAAGGGGACAGGGGCCTAAGCCCCAGCATTTT	TRBD1	TRBV28	TRBJ1-5	.
CASSYPRGTDTQYF	TGCGCCAGCAGCTACCCCAGGGGGACAGATACGCAGTATTTT	TRBD1	TRBV5-1	TRBJ2-3	.
CASSQVGGGQYF	TGCGCCAGCAGCCAAGTAGGAGGAGGGCAGTACTTC	.	TRBV4-1	TRBJ2-7	.
CASSPSGDRGSPLHF	TGTGCCAGCAGCCCATCGGGGGACAGGGGTTCACCCCTCCACTTT	TRBD1	TRBV7-6	TRBJ1-6	.
CASRGLGIFGTQYF	TGTGCCAGCAGGGGCCTTGGCATTTTCGGGACCCAGTACTTC	.	TRBV6-1	TRBJ2-5	.
CASSYGLAARYEQYF	TGTGCCAGCAGTTATGGACTAGCGGCTCGCTACGAGCAGTACTTC	TRBD2	TRBV6-5	TRBJ2-7	.
CASSHTGNEQYF	TGTGCCAGCAGCCATACAGGGAACGAGCAGTACTTC	.	TRBV6-5	TRBJ2-7	.
CATTDRRGEKLFF	TGTGCCACCACCGACAGGAGAGGTGAAAAACTGTTTTTT	.	TRBV6-1	TRBJ1-4	.
CSSTPSYGYTF	TGCAGTTCAACTCCCTCCTATGGCTACACCTTC	.	TRBV20-1	TRBJ1-2	.
CASSPLLTGGPPSTDTQYF	TGTGCCAGCTCACCACTACTCACTGGAGGCCCCCCGAGCACAGATACGCAGTATTTT	.	TRBV18	TRBJ2-3	.
CASSQGRARAVTGELFF	TGCGCCAGCAGCCAAGGTCGGGCCAGGGCTGTCACCGGGGAGCTGTTTTTT	.	TRBV4-1	TRBJ2-2	.
CASRGYGQGWGSPLHF	TGTGCCAGCAGGGGATACGGACAGGGTTGGGGTTCACCCCTCCACTTT	TRBD1	TRBV27	TRBJ1-6	.
CASSDRISGSNEQFF	TGTGCCAGCAGTGACCGGATTAGCGGGAGCAATGAGCAGTTCTTC	TRBD2	TRBV2	TRBJ2-1	.
CASSPGGQSITNEKLFF	TGTGCCAGCTCACCCGGCGGACAGTCGATAACTAATGAAAAACTGTTTTTT	.	TRBV18	TRBJ1-4	.
CARHSINYGYTF	TGTGCCAGACACAGCATTAACTATGGCTACACCTTC	.	TRBV2	TRBJ1-2	.
CASSRLAQTGELFF	TGTGCCAGCAGTCGACTAGCTCAGACCGGGGAGCTGTTTTTT	TRBD2	TRBV2	TRBJ2-2	.
CASSSYRQAANGYTF	TGTGCCAGCAGTTCCTACCGACAGGCCGCAAATGGCTACACCTTC	.	TRBV27	TRBJ1-2	.
CSAHRGGGEQFF	TGCAGCGCCCATAGGGGGGGTGGCGAGCAGTTCTTC	.	TRBV29-1	TRBJ2-1	.
CASSNQGLEEKLFF	TGTGCCAGCAGTAACCAGGGGCTTGAGGAAAAACTGTTTTTT	.	TRBV2	TRBJ1-4	.
CASSPQGEKLFF	TGTGCCAGCAGTCCACAGGGGGAAAAACTGTTTTTT	TRBD1	TRBV6-6	TRBJ1-4	.
CASSNPRTGHNEQFF	TGTGCCAGCAGCAACCCTAGGACAGGGCACAATGAGCAGTTCTTC	TRBD1	TRBV7-9	TRBJ2-1	.
CASSDERRYEQYF	TGCGCCAGCAGTGATGAAAGGAGGTACGAGCAGTACTTC	.	TRBV10-1	TRBJ2-7	.
CASSFQGAEKLFF	TGCGCCAGCAGCTTTCAGGGGGCTGAAAAACTGTTTTTT	TRBD1	TRBV5-1	TRBJ1-4	.
CASSLTSPDTQYF	TGTGCCAGCAGCTTGACTAGCCCAGATACGCAGTATTTT	TRBD2	TRBV7-3	TRBJ2-3	once
CAITPTGFHEQYF	TGTGCCATCACGCCTACAGGGTTCCACGAGCAGTACTTC	.	TRBV10-3	TRBJ2-7	.
CASSLPGTGSYEQYF	TGCGCCAGCAGCTTGCCCGGGACAGGATCCTACGAGCAGTACTTC	TRBD1	TRBV5-1	TRBJ2-7	.
CATSRERGPYEQYF	TGTGCCACCAGCAGAGAGCGGGGACCCTACGAGCAGTACTTC	.	TRBV15	TRBJ2-7	.
CASRGGRHQPQHF	TGTGCCAGCAGGGGGGGACGACATCAGCCCCAGCATTTT	.	TRBV6-6	TRBJ1-5	.
CASSFKSGTGAIEQYF	TGTGCCAGCAGCTTCAAAAGTGGGACAGGTGCCATCGAGCAGTACTTC	TRBD1	TRBV11-2	TRBJ2-7	.
CASSIGDRLTEAFF	TGTGCCAGTAGTATTGGAGACAGACTCACTGAAGCTTTCTTT	.	TRBV19	TRBJ1-1	.
CASSLGTPRTREAFF	TGTGCCAGCAGTCTTGGGACACCGAGAACGAGAGAAGCTTTCTTT	.	TRBV27	TRBJ1-1	.
CASKDRNYGYTF	TGTGCCAGCAAGGACAGGAACTATGGCTACACCTTC	TRBD1	TRBV2	TRBJ1-2	few
CASIHRANTGELFF	TGTGCCAGTATCCACAGGGCGAACACCGGGGAGCTGTTTTTT	.	TRBV19	TRBJ2-2	once
CASSINRGNTEAFF	TGCGCCAGCAGCATAAACAGGGGGAACACTGAAGCTTTCTTT	TRBD1	TRBV5-1	TRBJ1-1	.
CVRSLARAKAGNTEAFF	TGTGTCAGAAGCTTAGCGCGGGCCAAGGCAGGGAACACTGAAGCTTTCTTT	.	TRBV7-5	TRBJ1-1	.
CASSVEDSYNEQFF	TGTGCCAGCAGTGTGGAGGATTCCTACAATGAGCAGTTCTTC	.	TRBV6-4	TRBJ2-1	.